The T cell receptor (beta chain) described here comes from a study of T cells in Graves' hyperthyroidism and ophthalmopathy. Whole-study findings and limits: Model-based prediction identified ophthalmopathy a median around 6.5 months prior to its onset.

On this clonotype itself: Its antigen remains unidentified.

Hyperthyroidism patients were newly diagnosed, had disease duration under 2 months, and were aged 18 to 65 years. Uncontrolled infection, other autoimmune disease, pregnancy and lactation each barred patients from inclusion. Using over 8.5 ml of fresh peripheral blood, PBMCs were prepared. Germline V lookup: CDR1 DFQATT, CDR2 SNEGSKA (reference sequence). The CDR3 is made up of 18 amino acids. After removal of 5 bases from V and 2 bases from J, the junction contained 12 bases not matched to a gene. From RNA transcripts, TCR beta CDR3 regions were amplified. A set of HTBI primers served as the primers for a first-round RT-PCR of the TCR CDR3. TCRdb analysed the multiplex PCR reads with MiXCR anew, one entry per CDR3 protein. The table includes roughly 200,000 distinct CDR3 sequences, around 17% detected once.

Material for sequencing was blood. The clonotype comes from a woman aged 45-65 years with Graves' hyperthyroidism. V gene TRBV20-1 combines with J gene TRBJ2-3, with 14 nucleotides matching TRBD2. CDR3 sequence: CSAPGTSGSPSATDTQYF. The CDR3, as DNA: TGCAGTGCTCCTGGGACTAGCGGGAGCCCCTCTGCCACAGATACGCAGTATTTT.